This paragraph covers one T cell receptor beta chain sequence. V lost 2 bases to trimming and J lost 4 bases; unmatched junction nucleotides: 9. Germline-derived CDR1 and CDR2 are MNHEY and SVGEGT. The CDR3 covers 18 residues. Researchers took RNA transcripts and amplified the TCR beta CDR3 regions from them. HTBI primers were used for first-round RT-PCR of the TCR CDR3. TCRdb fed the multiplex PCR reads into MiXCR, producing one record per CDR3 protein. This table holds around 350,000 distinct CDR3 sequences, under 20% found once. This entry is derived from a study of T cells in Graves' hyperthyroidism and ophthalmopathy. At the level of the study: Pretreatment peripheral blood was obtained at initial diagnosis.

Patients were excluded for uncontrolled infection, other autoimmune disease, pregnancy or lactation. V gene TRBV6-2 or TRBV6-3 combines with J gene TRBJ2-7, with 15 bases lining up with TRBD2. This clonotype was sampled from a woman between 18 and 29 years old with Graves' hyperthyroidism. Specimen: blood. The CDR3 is CASSYPRAGLAGGYEQYF. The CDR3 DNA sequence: TGTGCCAGCAGTTACCCGAGGGCAGGACTAGCGGGGGGGTACGAGCAGTACTTC.